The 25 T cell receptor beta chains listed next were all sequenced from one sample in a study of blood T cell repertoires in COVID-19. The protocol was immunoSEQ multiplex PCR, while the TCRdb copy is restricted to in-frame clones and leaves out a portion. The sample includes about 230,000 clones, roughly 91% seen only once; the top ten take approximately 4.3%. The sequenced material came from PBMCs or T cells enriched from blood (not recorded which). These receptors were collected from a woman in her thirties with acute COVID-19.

CDR3 nucleotides: TGTGCCAGCAGTTTCGACAGGACCTCTAACTATGGCTACACCTTC. Protein sequence: CASSFDRTSNYGYTF. The J gene is TRBJ1-2, the V gene TRBV6-2 or TRBV6-3; D is perhaps TRBD1 (6 bases). Trimming removed 4 bases at V and 0 bases at J, with 12 bases between. The CDR3 has 15 residues. Germline CDR1 is MNHEY and CDR2 is SVGEGT.

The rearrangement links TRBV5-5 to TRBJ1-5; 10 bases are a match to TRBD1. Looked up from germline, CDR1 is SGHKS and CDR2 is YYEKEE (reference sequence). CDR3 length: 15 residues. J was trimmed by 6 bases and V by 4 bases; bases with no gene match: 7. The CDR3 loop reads CASSPDGDRGQPQHF. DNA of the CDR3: TGTGCCAGCAGCCCGGACGGGGACAGGGGTCAGCCCCAGCATTTT.

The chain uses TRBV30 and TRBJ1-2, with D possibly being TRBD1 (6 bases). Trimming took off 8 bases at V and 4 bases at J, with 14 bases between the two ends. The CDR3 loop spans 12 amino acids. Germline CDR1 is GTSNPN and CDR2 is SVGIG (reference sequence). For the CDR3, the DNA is TGTGCCGGGGCAACAGGGCTCTATGGCTACACCTTC. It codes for CAGATGLYGYTF.

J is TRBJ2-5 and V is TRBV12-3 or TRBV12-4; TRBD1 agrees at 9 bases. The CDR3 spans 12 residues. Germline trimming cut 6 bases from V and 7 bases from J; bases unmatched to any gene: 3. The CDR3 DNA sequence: TGTGCCAGCAGCCCGGACAGGGGGACCCAGTACTTC. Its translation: CASSPDRGTQYF.

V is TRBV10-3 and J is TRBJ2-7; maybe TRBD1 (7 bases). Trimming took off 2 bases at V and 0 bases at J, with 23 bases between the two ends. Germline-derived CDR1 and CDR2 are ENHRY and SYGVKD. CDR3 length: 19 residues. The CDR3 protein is CAISEGQAVNPRGSYEQYF. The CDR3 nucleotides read TGTGCCATCAGTGAGGGACAGGCGGTTAACCCGCGGGGCTCCTACGAGCAGTACTTC.

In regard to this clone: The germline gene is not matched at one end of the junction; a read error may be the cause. The CDR3 nucleotides read TGTGCCAACAGCCAAGTGTTAGGAAACACCATATATTTT. Amino acid sequence: CANSQVLGNTIYF. The gene calls are TRBV3-1 (or the pseudogene TRBV3-2) and TRBJ1-3; no clear D gene. Germline V CDR1 and CDR2: LGHDT, YNNKEL (reference sequence). The CDR3 has 13 residues.

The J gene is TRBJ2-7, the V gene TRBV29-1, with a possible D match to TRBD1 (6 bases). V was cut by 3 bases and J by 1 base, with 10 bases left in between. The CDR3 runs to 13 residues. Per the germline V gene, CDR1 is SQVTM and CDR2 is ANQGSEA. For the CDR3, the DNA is TGCAGCGTTGAGGAGGACAGATCCTACGAGCAGTACTTC. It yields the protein CSVEEDRSYEQYF.

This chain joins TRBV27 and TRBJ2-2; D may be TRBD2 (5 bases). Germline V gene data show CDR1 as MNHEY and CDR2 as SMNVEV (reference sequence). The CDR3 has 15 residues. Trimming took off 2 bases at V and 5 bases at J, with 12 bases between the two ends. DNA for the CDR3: TGTGCCAGCAGTTTAGGCGGGCAGACAACCGGGGAGCTGTTTTTT. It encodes CASSLGGQTTGELFF.

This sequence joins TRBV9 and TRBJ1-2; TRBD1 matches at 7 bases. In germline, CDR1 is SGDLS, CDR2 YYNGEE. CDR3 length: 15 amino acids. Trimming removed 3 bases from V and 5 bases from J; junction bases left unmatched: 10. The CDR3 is CASSAADGTEYGYTF. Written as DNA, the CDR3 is TGTGCCAGCAGCGCCGCAGATGGGACAGAGTATGGCTACACCTTC.

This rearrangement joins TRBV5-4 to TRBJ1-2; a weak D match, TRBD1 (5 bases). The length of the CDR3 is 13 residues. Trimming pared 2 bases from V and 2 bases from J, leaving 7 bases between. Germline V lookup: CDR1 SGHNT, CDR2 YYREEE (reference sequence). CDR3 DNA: TGTGCCAGCAGCTTTGGGGGGAACTATGGCTACACCTTC. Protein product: CASSFGGNYGYTF.

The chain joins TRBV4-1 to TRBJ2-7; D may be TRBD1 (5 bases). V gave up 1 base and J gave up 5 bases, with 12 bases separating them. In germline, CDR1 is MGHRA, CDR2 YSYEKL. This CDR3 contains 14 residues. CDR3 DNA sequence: TGCGCCAGCAGCCAAGGCAGGGAACGAGACGAGCAGTACTTC. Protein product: CASSQGRERDEQYF.

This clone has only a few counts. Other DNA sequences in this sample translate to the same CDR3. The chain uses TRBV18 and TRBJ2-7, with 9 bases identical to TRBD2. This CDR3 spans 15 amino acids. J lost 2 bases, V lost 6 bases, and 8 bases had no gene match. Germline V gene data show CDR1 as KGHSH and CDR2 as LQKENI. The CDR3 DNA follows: TGTGCCAGCTCCCCGCCGCGGGGGGGTCCCTACGAGCAGTACTTC. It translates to CASSPPRGGPYEQYF.

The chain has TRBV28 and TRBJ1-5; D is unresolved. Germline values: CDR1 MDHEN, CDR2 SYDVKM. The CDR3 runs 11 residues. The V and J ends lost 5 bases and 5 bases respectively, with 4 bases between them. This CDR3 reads CASSLDQPQHF. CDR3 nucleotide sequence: TGTGCCAGCAGTCTCGATCAGCCCCAGCATTTT.

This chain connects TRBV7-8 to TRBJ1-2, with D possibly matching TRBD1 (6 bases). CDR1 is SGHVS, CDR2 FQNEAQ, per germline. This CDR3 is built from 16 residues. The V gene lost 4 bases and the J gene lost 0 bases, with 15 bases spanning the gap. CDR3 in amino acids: CASSSTGGMTNYGYTF. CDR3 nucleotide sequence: TGTGCCAGCAGCTCGACAGGAGGAATGACTAACTATGGCTACACCTTC.

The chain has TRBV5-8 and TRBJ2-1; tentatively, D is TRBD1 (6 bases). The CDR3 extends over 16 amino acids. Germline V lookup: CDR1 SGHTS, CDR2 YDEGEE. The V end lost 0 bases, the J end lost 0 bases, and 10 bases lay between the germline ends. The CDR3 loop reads CASSLGQASSYNEQFF. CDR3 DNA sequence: TGTGCCAGCAGCTTGGGACAGGCCAGCTCCTACAATGAGCAGTTCTTC. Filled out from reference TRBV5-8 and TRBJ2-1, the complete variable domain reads EAGVTQSPTHLIKTRGQQATLRCSPISGHTSVYWYQQALGLGLQFLLWYDEGEERNRGNFPPRFSGRQFPNYSSELNVNALELEDSALYLCASSLGQASSYNEQFFGPGTRLTVL.

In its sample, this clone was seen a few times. This CDR3 reads CASSADRGLLEQFF. Here the CDR3 DNA reads TGTGCCAGCAGCGCGGACAGGGGGCTCCTTGAGCAGTTCTTC. The chain couples TRBV9 to TRBJ2-1, with 11 bases lining up with TRBD1. CDR3 length equals 14 residues. The J segment lost 9 bases and the V segment lost 3 bases, leaving 5 bases of the junction unmatched. Germline values: CDR1 SGDLS, CDR2 YYNGEE.

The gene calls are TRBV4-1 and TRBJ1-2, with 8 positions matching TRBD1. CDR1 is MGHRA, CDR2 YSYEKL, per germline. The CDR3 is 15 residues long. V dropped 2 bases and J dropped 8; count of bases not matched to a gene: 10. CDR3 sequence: CASSQTPQGAAGYTF. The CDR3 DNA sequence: TGCGCCAGCAGCCAAACACCTCAGGGGGCGGCCGGCTACACCTTC.

CDR3 loop: CASSNEGQGYEQYF. As DNA, the CDR3 is TGTGCCAGCAGCAACGAGGGACAGGGATACGAGCAGTACTTC. V usage is TRBV2 and J usage is TRBJ2-7; TRBD1 aligns across 9 bases. CDR3 length: 14 residues. In germline, CDR1 is SNHLY, CDR2 FYNNEI. The junction had 7 bases not matched to a gene; V was cut back by 6 bases and J by 4 bases.

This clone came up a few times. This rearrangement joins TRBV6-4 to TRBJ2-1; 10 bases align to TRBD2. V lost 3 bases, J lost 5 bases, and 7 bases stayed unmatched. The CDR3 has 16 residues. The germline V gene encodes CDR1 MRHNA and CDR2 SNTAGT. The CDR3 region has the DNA TGTGCCAGCAGTGATCATCAGCGGGGGGGAAACAATGAGCAGTTCTTC. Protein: CASSDHQRGGNNEQFF.

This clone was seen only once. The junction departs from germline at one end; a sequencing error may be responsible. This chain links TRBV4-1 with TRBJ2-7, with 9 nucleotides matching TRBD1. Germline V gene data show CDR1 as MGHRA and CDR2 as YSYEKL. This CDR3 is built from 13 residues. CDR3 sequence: CASSQDFQGQGLF. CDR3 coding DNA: TGCGCCAGCAGCCAAGATTTTCAGGGACAGGGCCTCTTC.

Here the CDR3 reads CASSYKRGGDTQYF. CDR3 nucleotide sequence: TGTGCCAGCAGTTACAAGCGGGGGGGCGATACGCAGTATTTT. The V and J genes are TRBV6-5 and TRBJ2-3, with 10 bases that match TRBD2. V was pared by 2 bases and J by 6 bases, with 2 bases of the junction left unmatched. Germline CDR1 and CDR2: MNHEY and SVGAGI. CDR3 length: 14 residues.

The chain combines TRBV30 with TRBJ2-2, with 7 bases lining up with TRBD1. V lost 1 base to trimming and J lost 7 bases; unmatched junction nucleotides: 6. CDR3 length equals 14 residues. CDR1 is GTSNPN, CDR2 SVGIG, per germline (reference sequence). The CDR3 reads CAWSAEQGIGELFF. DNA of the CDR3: TGTGCCTGGAGTGCAGAACAGGGGATCGGGGAGCTGTTTTTT.

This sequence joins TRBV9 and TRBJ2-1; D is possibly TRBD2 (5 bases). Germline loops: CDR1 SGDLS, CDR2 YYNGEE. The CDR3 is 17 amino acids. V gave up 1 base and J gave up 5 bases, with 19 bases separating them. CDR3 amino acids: CASSVYALRADHNEQFF. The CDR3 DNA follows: TGTGCCAGCAGCGTATATGCTCTGAGGGCCGACCACAATGAGCAGTTCTTC.

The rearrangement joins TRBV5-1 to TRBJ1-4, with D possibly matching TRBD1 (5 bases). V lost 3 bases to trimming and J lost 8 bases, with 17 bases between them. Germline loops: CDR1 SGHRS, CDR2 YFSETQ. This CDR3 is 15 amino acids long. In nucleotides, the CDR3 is TGCGCCAGCAGCTCAGAACCCAGGGCAGTCGAAAAACTGTTTTTT. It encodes CASSSEPRAVEKLFF.

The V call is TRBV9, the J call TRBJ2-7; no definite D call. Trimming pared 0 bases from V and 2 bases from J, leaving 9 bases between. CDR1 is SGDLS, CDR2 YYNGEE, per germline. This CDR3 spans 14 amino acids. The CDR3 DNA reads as TGTGCCAGCAGCGTAGGAGGAACCGCCTACGAGCAGTACTTC. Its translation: CASSVGGTAYEQYF.